The clone carrying this TCR beta chain was counted only a few times. Its antigen is undetermined. This CDR3 has 19 amino acids. This entry belongs to a study of cytomegalovirus exposure and HLA in healthy donors. 60 Vbeta and 13 Jbeta primers were used in PCR. Sequenced by immunoSEQ multiplex PCR; TCRdb stores in-frame clones only, minus some. The data show fewer than 95,000 clones, more than 70% seen once. Regarding the study as a whole: Donor immune exposure was known only as CMV serostatus.

Specimen: PBMCs. The chain is built from TRBV12-2 and TRBJ2-6; the table's D call, TRBD1, was not checked against the DNA. TRBV12-2 is shown as a pseudogene. The sequence came from a man aged 18 to 30 in good health and CMV-seronegative. CDR3 loop: CASRLVSPDTSRGANVLTF. The CDR3 DNA is TGTGCAAGTCGCTTAGTATCCCCGGACACCTCAAGGGGGGCCAACGTCCTGACTTTC.